This TCR beta chain came from a study of cytomegalovirus exposure and HLA in healthy donors (dated by TCRdb to the late 2010s). Describing the broader study: In an earlier analysis of about 560 of the donors, approximately 260 Gb of sequence data and approximately 120 million unique TCR beta sequences from 180 million or so T cells were reported. An early release that covered approximately 600 HLA-typed donors contained approximately 300 gigabases of sequencing data and approximately 85 million unique TCR sequences. A few DR-DQ haplotypes were treated as single units for association and clustering because of strong linkage in the cohort. The study profiled the T cell repertoires of 666 subjects by immunosequencing and related them to cytomegalovirus serostatus. Along with the approximately 600-subject first cohort, a separate validation cohort of around 110 different subjects was used. In a later genetic analysis, genome-wide SNP genotypes for about 60% of the 666 donors were used, and that subset was treated as a discovery cohort. Donor age, sex, ethnicity and CMV serostatus were compiled alongside the repertoire data. In the later analysis, no new phenotypic data were used to find candidate immune exposures; instead, reliance was placed on TCR beta sequences and their occurrence across donors. On average, approximately 250,000 unique TCR beta nucleotide sequences were sequenced per donor among a few hundred genotyped donors of the cohort, with 15% to 20% of those sequences being non-productive. The number of typed donors differed by locus: 629-630 for A, B, C, DRB1 and DQB1; approximately 520 for DQA1; approximately 600 for DPA1; and some 430 for DPB1. HLA typing covered class I and class II loci at four-digit resolution. To decide whether each TCR beta V gene segment behaved as functional or pseudogenic, an earlier analysis of 587 of the donors relied on high-throughput TCR beta sequencing. The study aimed to test whether cataloging public T cell receptors could reveal signatures of past pathogen exposure. Of the 350 to 450 genotyped donors, 70% to 90% were placed in the genetic ancestry cluster associated with self-reported Caucasian donors. To study patterns of TCR occurrence, a later analysis re-analyzed previously published TCR beta repertoires from under 750 donors and added high-resolution HLA genotyping. All discovery cohort repertoires had been generated on a single sequencing platform. To predict cytomegalovirus infection status, the study combined high-throughput TCR immunosequencing, statistical association of individual TCRs with disease status, and machine learning. Broad study findings and their caveats: When HLA alleles, especially DR and DQ, strongly co-occurred, attributing TCR associations to individual alleles was difficult. Most TCR sequences were seen in very few donors, while some public TCRs were found in many individuals. A further reported finding was that TCR beta sequences accurately predicted the HLA-A and HLA-B alleles for most subjects in the first cohort. A later analysis found that HLA-associated TCR beta chains were more clonally expanded and had lower generation probabilities than equally common non-associated chains. In an earlier analysis of 587 of the donors, most TCR beta V segments appeared in productive rearrangements about 90% or about 30% of the time, broadly matching IMGT annotations. CMV serostatus was the only immune exposure information available for the cohort. According to a later analysis, parvovirus B19, influenza, CMV and Epstein-Barr virus appeared linked to several top co-occurrence clusters. Because the 87-base-pair reads could not distinguish some IMGT-functional V segments, including TRBV6-2 and TRBV6-3, those segments were excluded. This cohort had only TCR beta chains sequenced, and the lack of alpha or paired-chain data limited which features could be detected. Most CMV-associated TCR beta chains appeared to be HLA-restricted in a later analysis, and the HLA associations seemed to be driven largely by CMV exposure. A later analysis found that TCR association rates varied across HLA loci, with DRB1 alleles showing the most associated TCRs and HLA-C alleles the fewest. The presence/absence analyses assumed that sequencing depth was roughly uniform across donors, and that assumption may not be true. A later genetic analysis associated a missense DCLRE1C variant with V-gene and J-gene trimming of TCR beta chains, and an independent cohort replicated the association. According to the authors, the approach could potentially be generalized to other disease states and immunological phenotypes. Roughly 17 rarely observed V segments, including chromosome 9 orphons, were excluded from the earlier analysis of several hundred of the donors because counts were too low. According to a later genetic analysis, donors in an Asian-associated ancestry cluster had fewer N-insertions in productive TCRs than the approximately 700-donor mean. At a false discovery rate of 0.05, a later analysis linked 16,951 TCR beta sequences to specific HLA alleles. In the study, approximately 160 TCR beta chains were listed as associated with cytomegalovirus. The classifier was reported to diagnose cytomegalovirus status with high specificity and sensitivity in both the original cohort and the validation cohort. HLA typing was unavailable for some donors at each locus, so association tests used only the typed subset. A cluster of highly shared sequence variants was judged likely to represent a technical artifact of the sequencing pipeline. Correlated functional status among segregating V segments might reflect linkage disequilibrium, but an unknown experimental factor could not be ruled out. Three of the identified cytomegalovirus-associated TCR beta chains were confirmed in vitro to be specific for cytomegalovirus antigens.

The protocol used for the library was the immunoSEQ multiplex PCR assay. For the multiplex PCR, a mixture combining 60 forward primers for TCR Vbeta segments and 13 reverse primers for TCR Jbeta segments was used. The CDR3 region of rearranged TCR beta genes was amplified from genomic DNA by a multiplex PCR assay. Amplified TCR beta libraries were sequenced as 87-base-pair reads on the Illumina HiSeq System. In the source study's methods: Across the roughly 700 repertoires, a later analysis counted 75 million to 90 million unique TCR beta chains, 9.5 million to 12 million of which were shared by at least two donors. To remove PCR and sequencing errors, raw reads were error-corrected and collapsed into unique sequences using a nearest-neighbor algorithm that merged closely related sequences. Alignment of CDR3 sequences to IMGT reference sequences was used to assign V, D and J gene segments. Each retained sequence needed at least a six-nucleotide match to both a V gene segment and a J gene segment. Rearrangements were classified as productive when the CDR3 lacked stop codons and remained in frame with V and J, and all other rearrangements were classified as non-productive. CDR3 was defined by IMGT convention, running from the second conserved V-encoded cysteine to the conserved J-encoded phenylalanine. The earlier analysis of 587 of the donors excluded sequences that lacked an unambiguous match to a single V gene segment. An earlier analysis of several hundred of the donors classified V segments as functional when productive rearrangements were above 56.7% and as segregating when the standard deviation between donors was above 5%. A statistical classification framework was built to diagnose cytomegalovirus status from the catalog of TCR beta chain sequences. V and J gene assignment, in a later analysis, came from comparing TCR nucleotide sequences with IMGT/GENE-DB human TR gene sequences. A later analysis assigned CDR3 sequences and most-parsimonious VDJ recombination scenarios with the TCRdist pipeline. In a later analysis, every TCR beta chain was defined by the combination of its CDR3 amino acid sequence and its V-gene family, and reads without a unique V-gene family were dropped. In a later analysis, fewer than 650 highly shared, low-generation-probability nucleotide sequences were removed to address suspected cross-contamination and a sequencing artifact. For each public chain, a later analysis derived a clonal expansion index from normalized ranks of inferred template counts within each repertoire. In a later analysis, generation probabilities were computed with a VDJ recombination model fitted to out-of-frame rearrangements, and the resulting probabilities were checked against IGoR. Hypergeometric tests were used in a later analysis to score TCR-TCR, TCR-HLA and TCR-CMV co-occurrence, with a repertoire-size bias correction applied to the TCR pairs. False discovery rates were estimated in a later analysis by permuting HLA or CMV assignments 20 times. In a later analysis, co-occurring TCRs were grouped using DBSCAN, and TCRdist sequence similarity was added for clustering within HLA-allele-positive subsets. Co-occurrence clustering excluded repertoires with fewer than 30,000 or more than 120,000 public chains, plus five with anomalous nucleotide sharing. TCRdb mirrors the immuneACCESS table, restricted to in-frame sequences. Some clones are absent from its copies; in checked studies, under half trace to an unresolved V gene, and the reason for the others is unknown. The DNA was the basis for D and trimming; V, J and clone size are from that table. The sample data list tens of thousands of clones, and 75% to 80% of these were observed just once. Clones ranked in the top ten supply around 4.2% of the sample.

The cohort comprised some 700 healthy bone marrow donors. At the time of sampling, all cohort members were nominally healthy, though unrecorded immune exposures were likely present. The donor was CMV seronegative and belonged to the group of 352 seronegative cohort members. Every donor gave a peripheral blood sample, and the peripheral blood mononuclear cells from that sample were used for TCR beta sequencing. The Qiagen DNeasy Blood Extraction Kit was used to extract genomic DNA from the blood cell samples. The V end gives up 2 bases and the J end 12 bases, leaving 6 bases in the junction not matched to a gene. The CDR3 sequence holds 12 residues, the cysteine and phenylalanine included. The retained sequence is limited to the CDR3, 36 bases, with the frame set at the first base. CDR1 is given as SGHTA and CDR2 as FQGNSA, both from the germline V gene. About this clone itself: It lacks a known antigen. Within one base of it there is no much larger clone, and no base qualities were kept.

Sequences were obtained from PBMCs. The TCR originated in a middle-aged man in good health and CMV-seronegative. The chain joins TRBV7-2 to TRBJ1-1; TRBD1 agrees with 7 junctional bases. For the CDR3, the sequence is CASSLNSRGSFF. The sequence in DNA is TGTGCCAGCAGCTTAAATTCCAGGGGGTCTTTCTTT. Joined to the reference TRBV7-2 and TRBJ1-1 proteins, this CDR3 gives the full variable domain: GAGVSQSPSNKVTEKGKDVELRCDPISGHTALYWYRQSLGQGLEFLIYFQGNSAPDKSGLPSDRFSAERTGGSVSTLTIQRTQQEDSAVYLCASSLNSRGSFFGQGTRLTVV.